This entry lists 15 T cell receptor beta chains sequenced from one sample in a study of shared clonotypes between healthy human individuals. Clones were read by immunoSEQ multiplex PCR, and TCRdb kept only the in-frame ones, dropping some. The sample yields approximately 530,000 clones, 96% seen once. Material: naive CD4+ T cells sorted from blood. Subset specified: CD45RA+ positively selected. Receptors were obtained from a woman in her twenties or thirties in good health.

The V call is TRBV14, the J call TRBJ1-2; D uncertain. Trimming removed 4 bases from V and 8 bases from J, with 14 bases in between. Germline CDR1 reads SGHDN; CDR2 reads FVKESK. The length of the CDR3 is 13 residues. The DNA for the CDR3 is TGTGCCAGCAGCCTAAAAAGGTTTGGGGGCTACACCTTC. As protein: CASSLKRFGGYTF.

J is TRBJ1-3 and V is TRBV28; the match to TRBD1 covers 8 bases. V gave up 6 bases and J gave up 5 bases; unmatched junction bases: 6. Germline V gene lookup returns CDR1 MDHEN and CDR2 SYDVKM. This CDR3 has 14 amino acids. The CDR3 DNA follows: TGTGCCAGCAGACCGACAGGGGTCAGAAACACCATATATTTT. As protein: CASRPTGVRNTIYF.

This clone was seen just once. The chain joins TRBV4-1 to TRBJ2-2; 8 nucleotides align to TRBD1. The CDR3 is 18 residues long. Trimming removed 2 bases from V and 5 bases from J; junction bases left unmatched: 13. Germline V CDR1 and CDR2: MGHRA, YSYEKL. The CDR3 DNA sequence: TGCGCCAGCAGCCAAACAGACAGGGGTAGCTCTAGGACCGGGGAGCTGTTTTTT. Protein sequence: CASSQTDRGSSRTGELFF.

The V gene is TRBV28, the J gene TRBJ2-7, with D uncertain. CDR1 and CDR2 from the germline V gene are MDHEN and SYDVKM. The CDR3 extends over 14 amino acids. Deletions cut 1 base from V and 0 bases from J, with 7 bases between. The DNA of the CDR3 is TGTGCCAGCAGTTTATCTTCCGTCTCCTACGAGCAGTACTTC. As protein: CASSLSSVSYEQYF.

J is TRBJ2-5 and V is TRBV19, with 8 bases that match TRBD1. The DNA matches TRBJ2-7 better at its end, which makes the J call doubtful. The CDR3 spans 14 residues. Germline-derived CDR1 and CDR2 are LNHDA and SQIVND (reference sequence). Written as DNA, the CDR3 is TGTGCCAGTAGTACGGACAGGGACACCCACGAGCAGTACTTC. Its protein product is CASSTDRDTHEQYF.

The CDR3 spells CAISDQSGRAKGNEQFF. Written as DNA, the CDR3 is TGTGCCATCAGTGATCAGAGCGGGAGGGCCAAGGGTAATGAGCAGTTCTTC. The V call is TRBV10-3, the J call TRBJ2-1; 10 bases align to TRBD2. The CDR3 has 17 amino acids. CDR1 and CDR2 from the germline V gene are ENHRY and SYGVKD. Trimming cost V 3 bases and J 7 bases; bases outside gene matches: 12.

This clone was seen only a few times. The same CDR3 arises from other DNA sequences in this sample as well. V is TRBV19 and J is TRBJ1-5, with 10 bases matching TRBD1. The length of the CDR3 is 14 residues. Germline V gives CDR1 LNHDA, CDR2 SQIVND (reference sequence). V trimming: 6 bases; J trimming: 2 bases; junction bases outside the gene matches: 1. This CDR3 reads CASSGTGGNQPQHF. CDR3 sequence (DNA): TGTGCCAGTAGCGGGACAGGGGGCAATCAGCCCCAGCATTTT.

V usage is TRBV6-1 and J usage is TRBJ1-5; 7 positions agree with TRBD1. Germline V lookup: CDR1 MNHNS, CDR2 SASEGT. The CDR3 sequence is 16 residues long. The junction had 11 bases not matched to a gene; V was cut back by 4 bases and J by 5 bases. CDR3 DNA: TGTGCCAGCAGTGCTATACAGGGGCGGGCGGATCAGCCCCAGCATTTT. Amino acids: CASSAIQGRADQPQHF.

The chain couples TRBV6-1 to TRBJ1-3; possibly TRBD1 for D (5 bases). From germline, CDR1 is MNHNS and CDR2 SASEGT. The CDR3 loop spans 16 amino acids. V was cut by 4 bases and J by 0 bases, with 13 bases left in between. The CDR3 sequence: CASSADTLSSGNTIYF. The CDR3 nucleotides read TGTGCCAGCAGTGCGGACACGTTGAGCTCTGGAAACACCATATATTTT.

J is TRBJ2-5 and V is TRBV27; no firm D call. TRBJ2-7 explains the end of the DNA better; the J call may be wrong. Germline CDR1 MNHEY, CDR2 SMNVEV (reference sequence). CDR3 length: 17 amino acids. CDR3 sequence reads: CASSSTWEKIGYGEQYF. The CDR3 DNA reads TGTGCCAGCAGTTCCACGTGGGAAAAGATAGGGTATGGCGAGCAGTACTTC.

The CDR3 sequence is CASLGLAGREFF. In DNA form, the CDR3 reads TGTGCCAGCCTTGGGCTAGCGGGACGGGAGTTCTTC. J is TRBJ2-1 and V is TRBV6-5; 9 bases are a match to TRBD2. The CDR3 length is 12 residues. Germline V gene sequence: CDR1 MNHEY, CDR2 SVGAGI. V shed 8 bases, J shed 14 bases, and the junction held 10 bases outside the gene matches.

CDR3 nucleotide sequence: TGTGCCAGCAGCCCTACAGGGGGCTGGGACGAGCAGTACTTC. Translation: CASSPTGGWDEQYF. The rearrangement links TRBV28 to TRBJ2-7; 9 bases map to TRBD1. J lost 5 bases, V lost 6 bases, and 8 bases had no gene match. Per germline, CDR1 MDHEN and CDR2 SYDVKM. The CDR3 is 14 amino acids. The complete variable domain, with remaining parts taken from reference TRBV28 and TRBJ2-7, reads DVKVTQSSRYLVKRTGEKVFLECVQDMDHENMFWYRQDPGLGLRLIYFSYDVKMKEKGDIPEGYSVSREKKERFSLILESASTNQTSMYLCASSPTGGWDEQYFGPGTRLTVT.

The J gene is TRBJ2-2, the V gene TRBV11-3; D is uncertain. Trimming shortened V by 5 bases and J by 4 bases, and 8 bases separated the two germline ends. The CDR3 sequence is 13 residues long. The germline V gene encodes CDR1 SGHNT and CDR2 YENEEA. For the CDR3, the DNA is TGTGCCAGCAGCCCCTGGGTCACCGGGGAGCTGTTTTTT. It yields the protein CASSPWVTGELFF.

The gene calls are TRBV28 and TRBJ2-5; 13 bases fit TRBD2. This CDR3 has 17 amino acids. CDR1 is MDHEN and CDR2 is SYDVKM in the germline V gene. V shed 4 bases, J shed 0 bases, and the junction held 5 bases outside the gene matches. In DNA, the CDR3 is TGTGCCAGCAGTTCCGGGACTAGCGGGATTTACCAAGAGACCCAGTACTTC. Translating gives CASSSGTSGIYQETQYF.

The chain carries TRBV10-1 and TRBJ2-1; 12 positions agree with TRBD2. The CDR3 loop spans 15 amino acids. V gave up 5 bases and J gave up 8 bases; unmatched junction bases: 7. CDR1 is WNHNN and CDR2 is SYGVQD in the germline V gene (reference sequence). The CDR3 sequence is CASSLTSGSGDEQFF. In DNA form, the CDR3 reads TGCGCCAGCAGTTTGACTAGCGGGAGTGGTGATGAGCAGTTCTTC.